The 18 T cell receptor beta chains given below trace back to one sample, sequenced in a study of early T cells in non-severe SARS-CoV-2 infection. In TCRdb, the 5' RACE reads were re-called with MiXCR into one record per CDR3 protein. The sample shows 75,000 or so distinct CDR3 sequences, approximately 10% of them seen only once. The sample was whole blood, taken at baseline. The receptor source for this set is an adult who was a healthcare worker with PCR-confirmed SARS-CoV-2 infection or an uninfected control (not recorded which).

The chain joins TRBV7-2 to TRBJ2-7; no reliable D call. Trimming stripped 5 bases from V and 3 bases from J, with 14 bases between. The CDR3 runs to 14 residues. The germline gives CDR1 SGHTA, CDR2 FQGNSA. The CDR3 protein is CASSPDGVRYEQYF. The DNA of the CDR3 is TGTGCCAGCAGCCCGGATGGAGTCCGCTACGAGCAGTACTTC.

The chain is built from TRBV12-5 and TRBJ1-2; 7 bases line up with TRBD1. CDR1 and CDR2 from the germline V gene are LGHNT and FRNRAP. Trimming removed 9 bases from V and 2 bases from J; junction bases left unmatched: 9. The CDR3 consists of 14 residues. In DNA form, the CDR3 reads TGTGCTAGAATAAATAGGGGGCTGAACTATGGCTACACCTTC. This sequence encodes CARINRGLNYGYTF.

This clonotype was detected ten times or more. The rearrangement joins TRBV12-3 or TRBV12-4 to TRBJ1-1; D remains ambiguous. This CDR3 is 15 amino acids long. Trimming left V 3 bases short and J 5 bases short, with 16 bases between. CDR3 nucleotide sequence: TGTGCCAGCAGTTTGCGCCAGGACGGGAGAACTGAAGCTTTCTTT. This encodes CASSLRQDGRTEAFF.

This clonotype has more than one count but fewer than ten. The chain is built from TRBV12-3 or TRBV12-4 and TRBJ2-3; D ambiguous. The V gene lost 8 bases and the J gene lost 0 bases, with 12 bases spanning the gap. There are 14 residues in the CDR3. The CDR3 DNA reads as TGTGCCAGCCGGAGATATACTAGCACAGATACGCAGTATTTT. Translation gives CASRRYTSTDTQYF.

Worth noting for this clonotype: No conserved phenylalanine or tryptophan is present at the end of the CDR3, so a read error is the likely explanation. The gene calls are TRBV7-8 and TRBJ1-1, with D tentatively TRBD1 (6 bases). This CDR3 comprises 14 residues. CDR1 SGHVS and CDR2 FQNEAQ come from the germline V gene. Trimming shortened V by 5 bases and J by 7 bases, and 17 bases separated the two germline ends. CDR3 residues: CASSAFLDSLEAFL. The CDR3 DNA is TGTGCCAGCAGCGCCTTTCTGGACAGCCTTGAAGCTTTCTTA.

This clonotype came up a few times. This chain links TRBV20-1 with TRBJ2-5, with a weak D call TRBD2 (5 bases). The CDR3 covers 14 residues. Germline assignment: CDR1 DFQATT and CDR2 SNEGSKA (reference sequence). V was clipped by 4 bases and J by 4 bases, with 16 bases between them. The CDR3 nucleotides read TGCAGTGCTACCGCTCGAGGGCTACGAGAGACCCAGTACTTC. This gives the protein CSATARGLRETQYF.

This clonotype was recorded a few times. The genes are TRBV29-1 and TRBJ2-7; 11 bases line up with TRBD2. CDR3 length: 16 residues. V dropped 0 bases and J dropped 6; count of bases not matched to a gene: 10. Germline values: CDR1 SQVTM, CDR2 ANQGSEA. The CDR3 DNA reads TGCAGCGTTGAAGACCGGACTAGCGGGTATAGGGCCGAGCAGTACTTC. Translated, it gives CSVEDRTSGYRAEQYF.

This clonotype was observed a handful of times. The chain joins TRBV18 to TRBJ2-5; D is uncertain. Germline lookup yields CDR1 KGHSH and CDR2 LQKENI. The CDR3 extends over 14 amino acids. With 3 bases removed from V and 0 bases from J, the gap between germline ends came to 8 bases. The CDR3 reads CASSPLFNQETQYF. The CDR3, as DNA: TGTGCCAGCTCACCCTTATTCAACCAAGAGACCCAGTACTTC.

The genes are TRBV20-1 and TRBJ2-4; 12 positions match TRBD2. The CDR3 contains 16 residues. In germline, CDR1 is DFQATT, CDR2 SNEGSKA (reference sequence). V lost 2 bases and J lost 0; bases outside the gene matches: 2. The CDR3 nucleotides are TGCAGTGCTAGATCTAGCGGGGGGGAAGCCAAAAACATTCAGTACTTC. Its translation is CSARSSGGEAKNIQYF.

The chain uses TRBV21-1 and TRBJ1-2. TRBV21-1 is described as a pseudogene. This CDR3 spans 11 amino acids. The CDR3 DNA reads TGTGCCAGCAGCAAAGTCCCTGGCTACACCTTC. Its protein is CASSKVPGYTF.

This clonotype came up a few times. The CDR3 spells CAISGGVSNQPQHF. CDR3 coding DNA: TGTGCCATCAGTGGTGGAGTAAGCAATCAGCCCCAGCATTTT. This chain uses TRBV10-3 with TRBJ1-5; D is unresolved. Trimming removed 4 bases from V and 1 base from J, with 8 bases in between. Germline V gene sequence: CDR1 ENHRY, CDR2 SYGVKD. CDR3 size: 14 residues.

This clonotype was observed a handful of times. The chain combines TRBV18 with TRBJ2-2; a weak D match, TRBD1 (6 bases). V lost 4 bases to trimming and J lost 1 base, with 10 bases between them. CDR3 length equals 15 residues. The germline gives CDR1 KGHSH, CDR2 LQKENI. Here the CDR3 DNA reads TGTGCCAGCTCACAATTACAGGGGAACACCGGGGAGCTGTTTTTT. This encodes CASSQLQGNTGELFF.

The genes are TRBV27 and TRBJ2-7; no reliable D call. This CDR3 region has 13 residues. V lost 6 bases to trimming and J lost 5 bases, with 14 bases between them. Per the germline V gene, CDR1 is MNHEY and CDR2 is SMNVEV (reference sequence). The CDR3 loop reads CASRRQFFHEQYF. The CDR3 DNA is TGTGCCAGCAGGCGGCAGTTTTTTCACGAGCAGTACTTC.

The sample holds a few counts of this clonotype. The chain uses TRBV9 and TRBJ2-3, with D unclear. Germline CDR1 SGDLS, CDR2 YYNGEE. The CDR3 runs to 13 residues. Deletions cut 3 bases from V and 0 bases from J, with 5 bases between. The CDR3 region has the DNA TGTGCCAGCAGCGCCACGAGCACAGATACGCAGTATTTT. Translation gives CASSATSTDTQYF.

This clonotype turned up a few times. The V and J genes are TRBV7-9 and TRBJ1-5; TRBD1 agrees at 7 bases. CDR3 length: 14 residues. J lost 7 bases, V lost 1 base, and 4 bases had no gene match. The germline CDR1 and CDR2 sequences are SEHNR and FQNEAQ (reference sequence). The CDR3 here is CASSLGQGDQPQHF. CDR3 sequence (DNA): TGTGCCAGCAGCTTAGGACAGGGCGACCAGCCCCAGCATTTT.

This clonotype was recorded a few times. V is TRBV12-3 or TRBV12-4 and J is TRBJ2-3, with D perhaps TRBD1 (6 bases). The ends were cut back, 2 bases at V and 2 bases at J, with 11 bases in the middle. The CDR3 is 15 amino acids. CDR3 in DNA: TGTGCCAGCAGTTTATCGGACAGCTACACAGATACGCAGTATTTT. Translated, it gives CASSLSDSYTDTQYF.

This clonotype was found a few times. The chain is built from TRBV7-2 and TRBJ2-2, with D hard to call. Germline values: CDR1 SGHTA, CDR2 FQGNSA. Trimming stripped 5 bases from V and 7 bases from J, with 11 bases between. This CDR3 is built from 13 residues. The CDR3 protein is CASSRRNGGELFF. The CDR3 nucleotides are TGTGCCAGCAGCCGCAGGAACGGCGGGGAGCTGTTTTTT.

This clonotype showed up just a few times. The chain recombines TRBV29-1 with TRBJ2-7; tentatively, D is TRBD1 or TRBD2 (5 bases each). This CDR3 is 12 amino acids long. Germline loops: CDR1 SQVTM, CDR2 ANQGSEA. The V and J ends lost 7 bases and 6 bases respectively, with 16 bases between them. The CDR3 DNA reads TGCAGCGCCGCCGGGCAGGGAGTCGAGCAGTACTTC. Its protein product is CSAAGQGVEQYF.